The 23 T cell receptor beta chains reported below all come from one sample, sequenced in a study of cytomegalovirus exposure and HLA in healthy donors. Vbeta (60) and Jbeta (13) primers were used in the PCR. Sequenced by immunoSEQ multiplex PCR; TCRdb stores in-frame clones only, minus some. Of 150,000 to 200,000 clones in the sample, 75% to 85% were seen once. Sequencing was carried out using PBMCs. Receptors originate from a man aged 50 to 59 in good health and CMV-seropositive.

The sample holds a few counts of this clone. This sequence joins TRBV29-1 and TRBJ2-5; tentatively, D is TRBD1 (5 bases). There are 12 residues in the CDR3. V was shortened by 4 bases and J by 4 bases, with 10 bases between the two germline ends. Per germline, CDR1 SQVTM and CDR2 ANQGSEA. CDR3: CSVVRVGETQYF. In DNA, the CDR3 is TGCAGCGTTGTCAGGGTAGGAGAGACCCAGTACTTC.

This rearrangement joins TRBV25-1 to TRBJ2-2; possibly TRBD1 for D (6 bases). Trimming took 3 bases from V and 1 from J, leaving 12 bases between them. The CDR3 covers 16 residues. CDR1 is MGHDK, CDR2 SYGVNS, per germline. The CDR3 nucleotides are TGTGCCAGCAGTGACCCTCCGGGACAGAACACCGGGGAGCTGTTTTTT. Its protein product is CASSDPPGQNTGELFF.

The chain links TRBV12-1 to TRBJ2-1; the D call in the table, TRBD2, was not verified against the DNA. TRBV12-1 corresponds to a pseudogene. The CDR3 is 18 residues long. The CDR3 sequence is CASSPRLAEVPEYNEQFF. CDR3 nucleotide sequence: TGTGCCAGCAGCCCAAGACTAGCGGAAGTCCCCGAGTACAATGAGCAGTTCTTC.

The chain links TRBV5-1 to TRBJ2-3; TRBD2 might be the D (5 bases). V lost 0 bases and J lost 4, with 12 bases in between. The V gene's germline CDR1 is SGHRS and CDR2 YFSETQ. The CDR3 is made up of 15 amino acids. In DNA form, the CDR3 reads TGCGCCAGCAGCTTGGCGGGATTCGGCGCAGATACGCAGTATTTT. Amino acid sequence: CASSLAGFGADTQYF.

The chain has TRBV19 and TRBJ1-5; maybe TRBD1 (5 bases). Germline V gene lookup returns CDR1 LNHDA and CDR2 SQIVND (reference sequence). V dropped 7 bases and J dropped 3 bases, with 19 bases sitting between them. The CDR3 length is 16 residues. The CDR3 loop is CASTPPGRAYNQPQHF. The CDR3 region has the DNA TGTGCCAGTACCCCCCCAGGGAGGGCGTACAATCAGCCCCAGCATTTT.

V gene TRBV2 combines with J gene TRBJ1-3, with a tentative D call TRBD1 (5 bases). The CDR3 contains 12 residues. Trimming left V 4 bases short and J 4 bases short, with 5 bases between. Germline-derived CDR1 and CDR2 are SNHLY and FYNNEI. The CDR3 protein is CASSGQGNTIYF. In DNA, the CDR3 is TGTGCCAGCAGTGGACAGGGAAACACCATATATTTT. The full variable domain, completed using reference TRBV2 and TRBJ1-3, is EPEVTQTPSHQVTQMGQEVILRCVPISNHLYFYWYRQILGQKVEFLVSFYNNEISEKSEIFDDQFSVERPDGSNFTLKIRSTKLEDSAMYFCASSGQGNTIYFGEGSWLTVV.

The chain couples TRBV6-5 to TRBJ1-5, with 9 bases lining up with TRBD1. This CDR3 region has 15 residues. V dropped 6 bases and J dropped 3; count of bases not matched to a gene: 6. The germline V gene has CDR1 MNHEY and CDR2 SVGAGI. CDR3 DNA sequence: TGTGCCAGCAGCCTAGGGACAGGGAACAATCAGCCCCAGCATTTT. Amino acid sequence: CASSLGTGNNQPQHF.

This sequence joins TRBV6-1 and TRBJ2-5, with D perhaps TRBD2 (5 bases). Trimming cost V 5 bases and J 5 bases, with 15 bases left between them. CDR1 MNHNS and CDR2 SASEGT come from the germline V gene. The CDR3 covers 14 residues. This chain's CDR3 is CASSLGLGGETQYF. CDR3 bases: TGTGCCAGCAGTCTGGGCCTCGGCGGGGAGACCCAGTACTTC.

This clone occurred a few times. The chain recombines TRBV6-6 with TRBJ2-5; the D gene is possibly TRBD2 (5 bases). The germline V and J ends were trimmed by 5 bases and 5 bases, with 9 bases remaining between them. This CDR3 region has 12 residues. The germline gives CDR1 MNHNY, CDR2 SVGAGI (reference sequence). The CDR3 is CASSMDWETQYF. The CDR3 nucleotides read TGTGCCAGCAGTATGGACTGGGAGACCCAGTACTTC.

CDR3: CASSPGLAGRYEQYV. The DNA for the CDR3 is TGTGCCAGCAGCCCCGGACTAGCGGGAAGGTACGAGCAGTACGTC. The chain carries TRBV5-8 and TRBJ2-7; 12 bases match TRBD2. This CDR3 region has 15 residues. The germline CDR1 and CDR2 sequences are SGHTS and YDEGEE. V gave up 4 bases and J gave up 4 bases; unmatched junction bases: 6.

V is TRBV7-8 and J is TRBJ2-5; TRBD1 agrees at 8 bases. The trim removed 1 base at V and 1 base at J, leaving 8 bases unmatched. The germline CDR1 and CDR2 sequences are SGHVS and FQNEAQ. The length of the CDR3 is 17 residues. The CDR3: CASSLDFQGATQETQYF. The CDR3 DNA follows: TGTGCCAGCAGCTTAGATTTTCAGGGGGCGACCCAAGAGACCCAGTACTTC.

V usage is TRBV7-9 and J usage is TRBJ1-4; 7 bases are a match to TRBD1. V gave up 2 bases and J gave up 7 bases; unmatched junction bases: 7. This CDR3 region has 15 residues. The germline V gene encodes CDR1 SEHNR and CDR2 FQNEAQ (reference sequence). Here the CDR3 reads CASSLSGTVGEKLFF. In DNA, the CDR3 is TGTGCCAGCAGCTTAAGTGGGACAGTGGGTGAAAAACTGTTTTTT.

The rearrangement links TRBV18 to TRBJ1-5; D not certain. V lost 5 bases and J lost 5, with 13 bases in between. This CDR3 has 14 amino acids. The V gene's germline CDR1 is KGHSH and CDR2 LQKENI. The CDR3 coding sequence is TGTGCCAGCTCATTGAGTGGGCAGGATCAGCCCCAGCATTTT. This gives the protein CASSLSGQDQPQHF. Drawing the rest from reference TRBV18 and TRBJ1-5, the complete variable domain is NAGVMQNPRHLVRRRGQEARLRCSPMKGHSHVYWYRQLPEEGLKFMVYLQKENIIDESGMPKERFSAEFPKEGPSILRIQQVVRGDSAAYFCASSLSGQDQPQHFGDGTRLSIL.

The chain has TRBV6-6 and TRBJ1-1; 7 bases match TRBD1. The V segment lost 6 bases and the J segment 4 bases; nucleotides outside the gene matches: 11. This CDR3 contains 15 residues. Germline CDR1 is MNHNY and CDR2 is SVGAGI (reference sequence). The CDR3 region has the DNA TGTGCCAGCAGGTCCGACAGGGATCGGGTCACTGAAGCTTTCTTT. Translated: CASRSDRDRVTEAFF.

The V gene is TRBV18, the J gene TRBJ2-5, with TRBD1 matching over 7 bases. V lost 2 bases to trimming and J lost 3 bases; unmatched junction nucleotides: 3. The germline CDR1 and CDR2 sequences are KGHSH and LQKENI. This CDR3 comprises 14 residues. CDR3 loop: CASSPVTGKETQYF. The CDR3 nucleotides read TGTGCCAGCTCACCAGTGACAGGGAAAGAGACCCAGTACTTC.

This chain uses TRBV19 with TRBJ1-3; TRBD1 matches 7 bases. This CDR3 has 15 amino acids. The germline V gene encodes CDR1 LNHDA and CDR2 SQIVND (reference sequence). V shed 5 bases and J 2 bases; nucleotides not matched to a gene: 6. This CDR3 reads CASSAGGQPGNTIYF. The CDR3 DNA reads TGTGCCAGTAGTGCTGGGGGACAGCCTGGAAACACCATATATTTT.

V is TRBV5-5 and J is TRBJ2-7; TRBD1 matches 10 bases. The V gene's germline CDR1 is SGHKS and CDR2 YYEKEE (reference sequence). Losses at the gene ends were 4 bases for V and 7 bases for J; bases not matched to a gene: 8. The length of the CDR3 is 14 residues. The CDR3 reads CASSHGQGGGEQYV. The CDR3 coding sequence is TGTGCCAGCAGCCACGGACAGGGGGGAGGTGAGCAGTACGTC.

This clone was recorded a few times. The chain employs TRBV6-5 and TRBJ2-2; D unresolved. V was pared by 7 bases and J by 0 bases, with 6 bases between. Per germline, CDR1 MNHEY and CDR2 SVGAGI. CDR3 length: 13 residues. DNA for the CDR3: TGTGCCAGCATAAGCCCGAACACCGGGGAGCTGTTTTTT. Residues: CASISPNTGELFF.

The chain links TRBV27 to TRBJ2-3; weak D call: TRBD1 (7 bases). This CDR3 has 15 residues. Trimming removed 5 bases at V and 1 base at J, with 13 bases between. CDR1 is MNHEY and CDR2 is SMNVEV in the germline V gene (reference sequence). Here the CDR3 DNA reads TGTGCCAGCAGTCCCCAGGGGGGAGGCACAGATACGCAGTATTTT. It codes for CASSPQGGGTDTQYF.

This chain joins TRBV21-1 and TRBJ2-3; the table's D call of TRBD1 was not tested on the DNA. TRBV21-1 is described as a pseudogene. The CDR3 consists of 14 residues. In nucleotides, the CDR3 is TGTGCCAGCAGCAAGGGACAGCTCACAGATACGCAGTATTTT. Translating gives CASSKGQLTDTQYF.

The V call is TRBV5-1, the J call TRBJ1-2; TRBD1 matches 11 bases. Looked up from germline, CDR1 is SGHRS and CDR2 is YFSETQ. V gave up 3 bases and J gave up 7 bases; unmatched junction bases: 8. This CDR3 contains 15 residues. This CDR3 is CASSWDRGMGFGYTF. The CDR3 DNA is TGCGCCAGCAGCTGGGACAGGGGGATGGGATTTGGCTACACCTTC.

The genes are TRBV4-1 and TRBJ2-7, with D possibly matching TRBD1 (7 bases). The germline V gene encodes CDR1 MGHRA and CDR2 YSYEKL. The CDR3 covers 15 residues. Trimming cost V 3 bases and J 6 bases, with 18 bases left between them. This CDR3 is CASSHQTGRFREQYF. For the CDR3, the DNA is TGCGCCAGCAGCCACCAGACAGGGAGGTTCCGCGAGCAGTACTTC.

The chain couples TRBV11-1 to TRBJ2-7; TRBD1 agrees at 9 bases. Germline-derived CDR1 and CDR2 are SGHAT and FQDESV (reference sequence). The J segment lost 7 bases and the V segment lost 6 bases, leaving 10 bases of the junction unmatched. The CDR3 is 14 amino acids. CDR3 sequence: CASRSGTGSREQYF. For the CDR3, the DNA is TGTGCCAGCAGGTCCGGGACAGGGTCGAGGGAGCAGTACTTC.